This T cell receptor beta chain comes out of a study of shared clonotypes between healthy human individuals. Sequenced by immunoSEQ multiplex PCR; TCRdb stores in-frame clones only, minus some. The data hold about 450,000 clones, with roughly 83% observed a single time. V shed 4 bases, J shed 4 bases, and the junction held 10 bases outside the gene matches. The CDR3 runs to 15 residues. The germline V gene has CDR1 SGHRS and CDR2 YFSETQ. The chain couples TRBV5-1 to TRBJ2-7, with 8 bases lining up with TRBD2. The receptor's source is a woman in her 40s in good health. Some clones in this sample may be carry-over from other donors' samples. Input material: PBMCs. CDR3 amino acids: CASSLHPGLEYEQYF. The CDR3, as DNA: TGCGCCAGCAGCCTCCATCCGGGACTAGAATACGAGCAGTACTTC.